A selection of T cell receptor beta chains follows, all from one sample in a study of cytomegalovirus exposure and HLA in healthy donors. Profiling relied on immunoSEQ multiplex PCR, and the TCRdb table lists in-frame clones only, not all of them. The data show over 100,000 clones, 76% seen once. Sequenced material: PBMCs. The receptors originated from a woman in her forties or fifties in good health and CMV-seropositive. The CDR3 runs from the conserved cysteine through the conserved F or W. The D gene is left open where the match is weak. Size tells how often a clone was seen (once, few, many) or the class of an expanded clone, and some rows leave it out.

TGTGCCAGTAGTATCGCGGGGACGAACACTGAAGCTTTCTTT	CASSIAGTNTEAFF	TRBV19	NA	once	TRBJ1-1
TGCGCCAGCAGCATGGGTGGGAGTTGGACCTACGAGCAGTACTTC	CASSMGGSWTYEQYF	TRBV5-1	NA	once	TRBJ2-7
TGTGCCAGCAGCGTCCGACAGGGGGCGAAGACAGGAAACACCATATATTTT	CASSVRQGAKTGNTIYF	TRBV14	TRBD1	NA	TRBJ1-3
TGTGCCAGCACCCCCAATACTATGAACACTGAAGCTTTCTTT	CASTPNTMNTEAFF	TRBV9	NA	once	TRBJ1-1
TGTGCCAGTACTGGGGGAGGGCGCGCAGATACGCAGTATTTT	CASTGGGRADTQYF	TRBV19	TRBD2	NA	TRBJ2-3
TGTGCCAGCAGTTTCGCGGGAGGGCCGAGGGAGCAGTACTTC	CASSFAGGPREQYF	TRBV28	TRBD2	NA	TRBJ2-7
TGCGCCAGCAGCTTGAGCGGGAGAACTTACGAGCAGTACTTC	CASSLSGRTYEQYF	TRBV5-1	TRBD2	few	TRBJ2-7
TGTGCCACCAGCGGGAGGGCCTCTAATGAGCAGTTCTTC	CATSGRASNEQFF	TRBV15	TRBD2	NA	TRBJ2-1
TGTGCCAGAGCCCGGGTCTCCTACGAGCAGTACTTC	CARARVSYEQYF	TRBV21-1	NA	NA	TRBJ2-7
TGTGCCAGCAGCGCCTCCGGGACAGTTACCTACAATGAGCAGTTCTTC	CASSASGTVTYNEQFF	TRBV9	TRBD1	NA	TRBJ2-1
TGTGCCAGCAGTGACCGGGCTGGGGCCAACGGCCTGACTTTC	CASSDRAGANGLTF	TRBV2	NA	NA	TRBJ2-6
TGCAGCGTTAGTCCGGGACAGGCGTCCGGCTACACCTTC	CSVSPGQASGYTF	TRBV29-1	TRBD1	NA	TRBJ1-2
TGTGCCAGCAGCTTTCTAGCGGGGGGGAATGAGCAGTTCTTC	CASSFLAGGNEQFF	TRBV11-1	TRBD2	NA	TRBJ2-1
TGTGCCAGCAGCTTAGGGACAGGAACTAATGAAAAACTGTTTTTT	CASSLGTGTNEKLFF	TRBV7-2	TRBD1	NA	TRBJ1-4
TGTGCCAGCGTGACAGTGCTCCTGGCTGAAGCTTTCTTT	CASVTVLLAEAFF	TRBV6-6	NA	few	TRBJ1-1
TGTGCCAGCAGTTATGCTGGGGCCTCTGGAAACACCATATATTTT	CASSYAGASGNTIYF	TRBV6-5	NA	NA	TRBJ1-3
TGTGCCAGCAGCACTACTAGTCCCCGCTCTCCCTGGCACTACAATGAGCAGTTCTTC	CASSTTSPRSPWHYNEQFF	TRBV5-6	NA	NA	TRBJ2-1
TGTGCCACCAGCCCCCGAGGCAATCAGCCCCAGCATTTT	CATSPRGNQPQHF	TRBV15	NA	NA	TRBJ1-5
TGTGCCAGCAGCTTAGGGGGGGGACAGGGGGCTATCTATGGCTACACCTTC	CASSLGGGQGAIYGYTF	TRBV7-2	TRBD1	NA	TRBJ1-2
TGTGCCAGCAGTGGACAGACGAGAAGGGAAAAACTGTTTTTT	CASSGQTRREKLFF	TRBV2	NA	NA	TRBJ1-4
TGCAGCGTTGAAGTCTCAGGGGGCGGCACTGAAGCTTTCTTT	CSVEVSGGGTEAFF	TRBV29-1	TRBD1	NA	TRBJ1-1
TGTGCCAGCAAGCGGGAGTCCTACAATGAGCAGTTCTTC	CASKRESYNEQFF	TRBV13	TRBD2	NA	TRBJ2-1
TGTGCCAGCAGCCGACAGGGCATGAACACTGAAGCTTTCTTT	CASSRQGMNTEAFF	TRBV27	TRBD1	NA	TRBJ1-1
TGTGCCAGCAGTGAAGCGACCCTGTGGGGGGGGAGCTCTGGAAACACCATATATTTT	CASSEATLWGGSSGNTIYF	TRBV2	NA	NA	TRBJ1-3
TGTGCCAGCAGTGTGGGGCAGGGGGGAGATACGCAGTATTTT	CASSVGQGGDTQYF	TRBV6-1	NA	NA	TRBJ2-3
TGCGCCAGCAGCCAAGATCTTGCAGGGGGCTTGAACACTGAAGCTTTCTTT	CASSQDLAGGLNTEAFF	TRBV4-3	TRBD1	once	TRBJ1-1
TGTGCCAGCAGCAAAACAGGGGGCACGGACATTCAGTACTTC	CASSKTGGTDIQYF	TRBV7-9	TRBD1	NA	TRBJ2-4
TGTGCCAGCAGCTTGTCGGGAAACCCCAATCAGCCCCAGCATTTT	CASSLSGNPNQPQHF	TRBV7-9	NA	NA	TRBJ1-5
TGTGCCAGCAGCCTCGGACAGTCCGCGACCCAGTACTTC	CASSLGQSATQYF	TRBV7-2	NA	once	TRBJ2-5
TGTGCCAGCAGGGACAGGGGTTCACACTATGGCTACACCTTC	CASRDRGSHYGYTF	TRBV6-5	TRBD1	NA	TRBJ1-2
TGTGCCAGCAGGGTCGGATGGAGCGGGAGGGCCTACGAGCAGTACTTC	CASRVGWSGRAYEQYF	TRBV5-5	TRBD2	NA	TRBJ2-7
TGTGCCAGCAGTCCGGACAGGGTCAACGAAAAACTGTTTTTT	CASSPDRVNEKLFF	TRBV6-5	TRBD1	NA	TRBJ1-4
TGTGCCAGCAGTAAACAGGGCCATGGCTACACCTTC	CASSKQGHGYTF	TRBV27	NA	NA	TRBJ1-2
TGTGCCAGCAGCTTATTCGCTGGCGGGCTAAATGAAAAACTGTTTTTT	CASSLFAGGLNEKLFF	TRBV7-8	NA	NA	TRBJ1-4
TGTGCCTCCCGGGACTCAACGTTCCGCGAGCAGTACTTC	CASRDSTFREQYF	TRBV5-5	NA	NA	TRBJ2-7
TGCGCCAGCAGCCAAGAGCTCTCAGGGGCAGGTGAAAAACTGTTTTTT	CASSQELSGAGEKLFF	TRBV4-1	NA	NA	TRBJ1-4
TGCGCCGGCAGCGACTCAGTGTACGAGCAGTACTTC	CAGSDSVYEQYF	TRBV5-1	NA	NA	TRBJ2-7
TGCGCCAGCAGCTTGGCGGGGGGGGAGACCCAGTACTTC	CASSLAGGETQYF	TRBV5-1	TRBD2	few	TRBJ2-5
TGTGCCAGCAAGGACAGGGTAAATTCACCCCTCCACTTT	CASKDRVNSPLHF	TRBV6-1	TRBD1	NA	TRBJ1-6
TGTGCCAGCAGCCAAGAAGCTGGACAGGGGTTGGGGACCCAGTACTTC	CASSQEAGQGLGTQYF	TRBV4-2	TRBD1	NA	TRBJ2-5
TGCGCCAGCAGCCAAGGGAGAGGGTATGACAATGAGCAGTTCTTC	CASSQGRGYDNEQFF	TRBV4-3	NA	NA	TRBJ2-1
TGTGCCAGCAGTGAAGTAGGGGACTACACAGATACGCAGTATTTT	CASSEVGDYTDTQYF	TRBV6-1	TRBD2	few	TRBJ2-3
TGCGCCAGCAGTCAAGCTTACAGGGAAGGCATGAACACTGAAGCTTTCTTT	CASSQAYREGMNTEAFF	TRBV23-1	NA	NA	TRBJ1-1
TGTGCCGCGAGGGGGGGCTACGGTGAGCAGTTCTTC	CAARGGYGEQFF	TRBV6-5	NA	NA	TRBJ2-1
TGTGCCACGGGACTTTCCTACGAGCAGTACTTC	CATGLSYEQYF	TRBV6-1	NA	NA	TRBJ2-7
TGTGCCAGTAGTATCGGGCAGGGGGCGTACGAGCAGTACTTC	CASSIGQGAYEQYF	TRBV19	TRBD1	NA	TRBJ2-7
TGTGCCAGCAGCCCCGGGACAGGCACTACTAATGAAAAACTGTTTTTT	CASSPGTGTTNEKLFF	TRBV7-9	TRBD1	NA	TRBJ1-4
TGTGCCAGTAGTATACTCGGAACGGGAAACAGGGGCTACACCGGGGAGCTGTTTTTT	CASSILGTGNRGYTGELFF	TRBV19	TRBD1	NA	TRBJ2-2
TGTGCCAGCAGCTCGGGGGGGGGACTGAATGAAAAACTGTTTTTT	CASSSGGGLNEKLFF	TRBV7-8	NA	NA	TRBJ1-4
TGTGCCAGCAGCCCACAGCTAGCGGGGGCCACAAACAATGAGCAGTTCTTC	CASSPQLAGATNNEQFF	TRBV7-8	TRBD2	NA	TRBJ2-1
TGTGCCAGCAGCTTATCGGCGGGAGCCTACGAGCAGTACTTC	CASSLSAGAYEQYF	TRBV7-2	TRBD2	NA	TRBJ2-7
TGTGCCAGCAGTGAAGCAGGGGGCACTGAAGCTTTCTTT	CASSEAGGTEAFF	TRBV6-1	NA	NA	TRBJ1-1
TGTGCCAGCAGCCTCGGGGGGGGAGAGGACACTGAAGCTTTCTTT	CASSLGGGEDTEAFF	TRBV4-2	NA	NA	TRBJ1-1
TGTGCCAGCAGCCGCACCGGGACAGGGGTTAACGAGCAGTACTTC	CASSRTGTGVNEQYF	TRBV6-5	TRBD1	NA	TRBJ2-7
TGTGCCAGCAGCTTTCACATGGGAGGGACCACCGGGGAGCTGTTTTTT	CASSFHMGGTTGELFF	TRBV7-3	TRBD2	once	TRBJ2-2
TGCGCCAGCACAACAGGGGGAGATGACACCGGGGAGCTGTTTTTT	CASTTGGDDTGELFF	TRBV5-1	TRBD1	NA	TRBJ2-2
TGTGCCACCAGCAGAGAAAGGACAGCCACCGGGGAGCTGTTTTTT	CATSRERTATGELFF	TRBV15	NA	few	TRBJ2-2
TGTGCCAGCAGCTTTGTGGGAGACGAAGCTTTCTTT	CASSFVGDEAFF	TRBV7-9	NA	NA	TRBJ1-1
TGCGCCAGCAGCCCGCAGGGGACCGGGAACACTGAAGCTTTCTTT	CASSPQGTGNTEAFF	TRBV5-1	NA	NA	TRBJ1-1
TGTGCCAGCAGTTACAGGGAGGGCACTGAAGCTTTCTTT	CASSYREGTEAFF	TRBV27	NA	NA	TRBJ1-1